This TCR beta chain was sequenced for a study of shared clonotypes between healthy human individuals. Study in general: Samples came from a couple of female and a few male donors aged 18 to 49. Study findings and constraints: It was only blood that was sampled, and tissue repertoires likely differ. The study drew on few donors, limiting represented genetic and exposure-history diversity.

Profiling relied on immunoSEQ multiplex PCR, and the TCRdb table lists in-frame clones only, not all of them. Counted here are fewer than 800,000 clones, about 90% occurring once; the ten biggest clones make up more than 20%. CD8 cells classed as naive were CD45RO-negative and positively selected for CCR7, excluding terminally differentiated effector memory CD45RA+ cells. Germline V gene sequence: CDR1 WSHSY, CDR2 SAAADI. The V end was cut by 8 bases, the J end by 8 bases, with 12 bases between. This CDR3 has 12 amino acids. Worth noting for this clone: Its specificity is unknown.

The chain has TRBV10-2 and TRBJ1-4; D might be TRBD1 (5 bases). The TCR was taken from a man aged 25-45 years in good health. Source material: naive CD8+ T cells sorted from blood. CDR3 protein: CASGDRGEKLFF. For the CDR3, the DNA is TGCGCCAGCGGGGACCGGGGCGAAAAACTGTTTTTT.